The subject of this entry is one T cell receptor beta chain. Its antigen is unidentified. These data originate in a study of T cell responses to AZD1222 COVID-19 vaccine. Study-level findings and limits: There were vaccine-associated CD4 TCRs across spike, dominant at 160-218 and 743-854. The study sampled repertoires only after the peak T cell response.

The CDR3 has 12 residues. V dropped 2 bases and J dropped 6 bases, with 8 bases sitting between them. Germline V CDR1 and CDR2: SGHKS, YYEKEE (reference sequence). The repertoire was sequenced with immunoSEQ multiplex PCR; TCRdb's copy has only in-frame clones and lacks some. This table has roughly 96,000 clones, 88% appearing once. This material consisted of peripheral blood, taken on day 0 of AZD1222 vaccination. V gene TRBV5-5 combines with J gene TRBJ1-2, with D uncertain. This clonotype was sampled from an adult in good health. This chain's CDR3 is CASSFESDGYTF. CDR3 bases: TGTGCCAGCAGCTTCGAATCTGATGGCTACACCTTC.